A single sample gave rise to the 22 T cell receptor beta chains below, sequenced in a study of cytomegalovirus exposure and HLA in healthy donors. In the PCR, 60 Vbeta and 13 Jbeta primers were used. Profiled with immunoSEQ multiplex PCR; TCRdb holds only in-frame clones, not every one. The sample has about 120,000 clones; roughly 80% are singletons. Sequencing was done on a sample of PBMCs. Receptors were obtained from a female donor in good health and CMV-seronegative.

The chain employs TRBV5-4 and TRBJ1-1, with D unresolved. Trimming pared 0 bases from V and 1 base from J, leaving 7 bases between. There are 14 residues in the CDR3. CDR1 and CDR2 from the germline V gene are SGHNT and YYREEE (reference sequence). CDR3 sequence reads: CASSLGRTNTEAFF. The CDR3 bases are TGTGCCAGCAGCTTGGGCAGAACGAACACTGAAGCTTTCTTT.

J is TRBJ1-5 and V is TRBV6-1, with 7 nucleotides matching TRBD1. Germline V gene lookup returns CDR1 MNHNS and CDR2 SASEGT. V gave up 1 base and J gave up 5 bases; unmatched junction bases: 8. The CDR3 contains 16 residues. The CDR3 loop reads CASSEGIGDSDQPQHF. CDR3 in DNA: TGTGCCAGCAGTGAAGGTATAGGGGACAGCGATCAGCCCCAGCATTTT.

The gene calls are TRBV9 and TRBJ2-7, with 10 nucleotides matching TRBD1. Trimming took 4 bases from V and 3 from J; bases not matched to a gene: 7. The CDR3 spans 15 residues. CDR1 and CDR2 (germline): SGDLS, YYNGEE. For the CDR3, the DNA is TGTGCCAGCAGCCCAAGGACAGGGGGGGACTACGAGCAGTACTTC. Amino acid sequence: CASSPRTGGDYEQYF. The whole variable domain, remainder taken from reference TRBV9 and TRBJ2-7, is DSGVTQTPKHLITATGQRVTLRCSPRSGDLSVYWYQQSLDQGLQFLIQYYNGEERAKGNILERFSAQQFPDLHSELNLSSLELGDSALYFCASSPRTGGDYEQYFGPGTRLTVT.

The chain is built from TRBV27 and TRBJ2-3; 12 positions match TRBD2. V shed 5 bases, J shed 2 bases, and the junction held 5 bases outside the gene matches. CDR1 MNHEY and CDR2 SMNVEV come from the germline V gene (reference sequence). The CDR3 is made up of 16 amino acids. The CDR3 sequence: CASSQLAGGSTDTQYF. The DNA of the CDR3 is TGTGCCAGCAGTCAACTAGCGGGGGGATCCACAGATACGCAGTATTTT.

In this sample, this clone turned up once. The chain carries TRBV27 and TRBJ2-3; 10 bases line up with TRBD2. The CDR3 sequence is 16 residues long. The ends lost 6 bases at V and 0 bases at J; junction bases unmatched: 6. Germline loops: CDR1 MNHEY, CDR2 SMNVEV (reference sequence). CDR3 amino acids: CASRTLAGESTDTQYF. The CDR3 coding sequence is TGTGCCAGCAGGACTCTAGCGGGGGAGAGCACAGATACGCAGTATTTT.

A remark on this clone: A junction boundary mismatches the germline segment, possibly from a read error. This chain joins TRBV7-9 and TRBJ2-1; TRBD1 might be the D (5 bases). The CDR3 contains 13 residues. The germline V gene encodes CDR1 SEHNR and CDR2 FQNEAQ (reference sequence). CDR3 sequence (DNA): TGTTCCAGCAGATCCTATCTGGGGCCTGAGCAGTTCTTC. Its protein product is CSSRSYLGPEQFF.

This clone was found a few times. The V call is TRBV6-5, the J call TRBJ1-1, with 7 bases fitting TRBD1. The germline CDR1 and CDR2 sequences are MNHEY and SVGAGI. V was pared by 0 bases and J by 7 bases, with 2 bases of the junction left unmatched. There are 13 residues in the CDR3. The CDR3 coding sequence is TGTGCCAGCAGTTACTCGAGGACAGGTGAAGCTTTCTTT. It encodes CASSYSRTGEAFF.

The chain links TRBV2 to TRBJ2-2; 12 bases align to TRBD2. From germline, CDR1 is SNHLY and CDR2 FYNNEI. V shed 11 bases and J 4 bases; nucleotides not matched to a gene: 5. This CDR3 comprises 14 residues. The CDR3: CAVTSGGRTGELFF. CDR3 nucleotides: TGTGCCGTAACTAGCGGGGGGCGCACCGGGGAGCTGTTTTTT.

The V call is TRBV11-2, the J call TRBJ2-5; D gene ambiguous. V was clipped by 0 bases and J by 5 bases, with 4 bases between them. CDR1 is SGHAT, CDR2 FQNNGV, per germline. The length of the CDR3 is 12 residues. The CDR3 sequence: CASSLDQETQYF. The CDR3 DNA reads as TGTGCCAGCAGCTTAGATCAGGAGACCCAGTACTTC. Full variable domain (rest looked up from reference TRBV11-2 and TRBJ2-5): EAGVAQSPRYKIIEKRQSVAFWCNPISGHATLYWYQQILGQGPKLLIQFQNNGVVDDSQLPKDRFSAERLKGVDSTLKIQPAKLEDSAVYLCASSLDQETQYFGPGTRLLVL.

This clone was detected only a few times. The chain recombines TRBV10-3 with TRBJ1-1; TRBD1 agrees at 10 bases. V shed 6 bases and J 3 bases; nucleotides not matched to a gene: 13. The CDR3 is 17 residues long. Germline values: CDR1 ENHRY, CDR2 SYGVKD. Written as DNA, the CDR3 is TGTGCCATCAGCAAAGGGACAGGGGCTCCTTTGGACACTGAAGCTTTCTTT. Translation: CAISKGTGAPLDTEAFF.

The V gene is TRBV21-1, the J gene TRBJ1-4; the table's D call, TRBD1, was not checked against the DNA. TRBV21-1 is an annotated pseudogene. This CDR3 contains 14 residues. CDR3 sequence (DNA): TGTGCCAGCAGCAAAAACACAACTAATGAAAAACTGTTTTTT. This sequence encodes CASSKNTTNEKLFF.

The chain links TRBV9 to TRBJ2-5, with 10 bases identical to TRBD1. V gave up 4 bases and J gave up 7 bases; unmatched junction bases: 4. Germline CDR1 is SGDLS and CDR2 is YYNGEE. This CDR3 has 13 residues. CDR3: CASSPRTGGTQYF. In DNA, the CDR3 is TGTGCCAGCAGCCCCCGGACAGGGGGGACCCAGTACTTC. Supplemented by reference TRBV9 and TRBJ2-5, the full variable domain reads DSGVTQTPKHLITATGQRVTLRCSPRSGDLSVYWYQQSLDQGLQFLIQYYNGEERAKGNILERFSAQQFPDLHSELNLSSLELGDSALYFCASSPRTGGTQYFGPGTRLLVL.

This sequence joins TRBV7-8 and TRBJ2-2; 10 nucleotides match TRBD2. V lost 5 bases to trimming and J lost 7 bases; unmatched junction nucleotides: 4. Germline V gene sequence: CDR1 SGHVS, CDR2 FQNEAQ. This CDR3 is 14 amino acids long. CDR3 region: CASSPGLAYGELFF. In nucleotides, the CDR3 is TGTGCCAGCAGCCCGGGACTAGCGTACGGGGAGCTGTTTTTT.

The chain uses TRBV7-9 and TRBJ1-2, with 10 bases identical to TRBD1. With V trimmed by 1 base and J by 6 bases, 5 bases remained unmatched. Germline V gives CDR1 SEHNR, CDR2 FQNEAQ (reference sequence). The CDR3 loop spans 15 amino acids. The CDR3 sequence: CASSLGRDRGNGYTF. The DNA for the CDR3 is TGTGCCAGCAGCTTAGGAAGGGACAGGGGTAATGGCTACACCTTC. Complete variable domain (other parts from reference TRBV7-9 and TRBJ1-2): DTGVSQNPRHKITKRGQNVTFRCDPISEHNRLYWYRQTLGQGPEFLTYFQNEAQLEKSRLLSDRFSAERPKGSFSTLEIQRTEQGDSAMYLCASSLGRDRGNGYTFGSGTRLTVV.

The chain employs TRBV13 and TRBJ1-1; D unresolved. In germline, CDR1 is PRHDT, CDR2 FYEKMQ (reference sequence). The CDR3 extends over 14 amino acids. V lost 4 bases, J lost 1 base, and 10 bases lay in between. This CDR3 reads CASSSGAGNTEAFF. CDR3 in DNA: TGTGCCAGCAGCTCTGGCGCAGGGAACACTGAAGCTTTCTTT.

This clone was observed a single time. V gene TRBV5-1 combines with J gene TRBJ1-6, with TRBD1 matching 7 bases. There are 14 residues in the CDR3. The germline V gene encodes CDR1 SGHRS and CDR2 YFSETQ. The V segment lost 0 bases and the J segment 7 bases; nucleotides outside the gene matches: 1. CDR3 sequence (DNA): TGCGCCAGCAGCTTGGCACAGGGGAATTCACCCCTCCACTTT. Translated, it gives CASSLAQGNSPLHF.

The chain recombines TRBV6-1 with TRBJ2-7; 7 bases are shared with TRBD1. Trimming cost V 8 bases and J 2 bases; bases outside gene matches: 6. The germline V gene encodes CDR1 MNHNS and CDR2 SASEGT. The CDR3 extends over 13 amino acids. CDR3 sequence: CASRQGPPYEQYF. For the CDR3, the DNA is TGTGCCAGCCGACAGGGACCACCCTACGAGCAGTACTTC.

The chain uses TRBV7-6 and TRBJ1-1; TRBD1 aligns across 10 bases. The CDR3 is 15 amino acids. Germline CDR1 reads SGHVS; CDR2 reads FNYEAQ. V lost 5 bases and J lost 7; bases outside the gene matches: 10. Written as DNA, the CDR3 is TGTGCCAGCAGCACGACCGGGACAGGGGCGGGTGAAGCTTTCTTT. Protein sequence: CASSTTGTGAGEAFF.

The CDR3 is CASSLALLIYGYTF. The CDR3 DNA reads as TGTGCCAGCAGCTTAGCACTCTTAATATATGGCTACACCTTC. The rearrangement links TRBV7-9 to TRBJ1-2; D remains ambiguous. The CDR3 has 14 amino acids. CDR1 and CDR2 from the germline V gene are SEHNR and FQNEAQ (reference sequence). V was clipped by 0 bases and J by 5 bases, with 10 bases between them.

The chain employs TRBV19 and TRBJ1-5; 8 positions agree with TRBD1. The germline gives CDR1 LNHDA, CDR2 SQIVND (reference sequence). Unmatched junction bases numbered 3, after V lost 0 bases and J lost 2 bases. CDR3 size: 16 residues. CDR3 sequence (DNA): TGTGCCAGTAGTATAGATTGGGGACAGGGCAATCAGCCCCAGCATTTT. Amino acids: CASSIDWGQGNQPQHF.

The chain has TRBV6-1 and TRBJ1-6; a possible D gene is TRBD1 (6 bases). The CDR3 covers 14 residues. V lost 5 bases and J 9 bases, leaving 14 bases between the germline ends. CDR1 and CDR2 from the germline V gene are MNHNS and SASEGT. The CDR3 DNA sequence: TGTGCCAGCAGTCTGCGGGGGGCTTCTTCACCCCTCCACTTT. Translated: CASSLRGASSPLHF.

The chain's CDR3 is CASSLTGQPDGYTF. For the CDR3, the DNA is TGTGCCAGCAGCTTGACCGGACAGCCAGATGGCTACACCTTC. The gene calls are TRBV5-4 and TRBJ1-2; D possibly corresponds to TRBD1 (6 bases). V was trimmed by 1 base and J by 6 bases, leaving 13 bases between them. This CDR3 has 14 residues. Germline V CDR1 and CDR2: SGHNT, YYREEE (reference sequence).